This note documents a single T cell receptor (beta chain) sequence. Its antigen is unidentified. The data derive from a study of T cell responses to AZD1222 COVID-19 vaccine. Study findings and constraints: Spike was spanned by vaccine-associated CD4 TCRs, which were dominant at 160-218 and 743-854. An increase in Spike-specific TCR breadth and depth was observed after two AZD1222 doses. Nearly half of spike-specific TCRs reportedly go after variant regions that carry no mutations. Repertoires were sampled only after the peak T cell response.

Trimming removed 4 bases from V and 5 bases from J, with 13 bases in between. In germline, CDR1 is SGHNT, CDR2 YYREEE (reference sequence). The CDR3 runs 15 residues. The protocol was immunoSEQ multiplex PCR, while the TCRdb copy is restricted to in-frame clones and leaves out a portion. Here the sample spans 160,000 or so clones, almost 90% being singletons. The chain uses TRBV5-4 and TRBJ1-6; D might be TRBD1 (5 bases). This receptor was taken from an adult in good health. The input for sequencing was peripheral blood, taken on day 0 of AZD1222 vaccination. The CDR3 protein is CASSPGTSNNSPLHF. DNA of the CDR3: TGTGCCAGCAGCCCCGGGACGTCGAATAATTCACCCCTCCACTTT. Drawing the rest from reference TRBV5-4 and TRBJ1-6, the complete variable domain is ETGVTQSPTHLIKTRGQQVTLRCSSQSGHNTVSWYQQALGQGPQFIFQYYREEENGRGNFPPRFSGLQFPNYSSELNVNALELDDSALYLCASSPGTSNNSPLHFGNGTRLTVT.